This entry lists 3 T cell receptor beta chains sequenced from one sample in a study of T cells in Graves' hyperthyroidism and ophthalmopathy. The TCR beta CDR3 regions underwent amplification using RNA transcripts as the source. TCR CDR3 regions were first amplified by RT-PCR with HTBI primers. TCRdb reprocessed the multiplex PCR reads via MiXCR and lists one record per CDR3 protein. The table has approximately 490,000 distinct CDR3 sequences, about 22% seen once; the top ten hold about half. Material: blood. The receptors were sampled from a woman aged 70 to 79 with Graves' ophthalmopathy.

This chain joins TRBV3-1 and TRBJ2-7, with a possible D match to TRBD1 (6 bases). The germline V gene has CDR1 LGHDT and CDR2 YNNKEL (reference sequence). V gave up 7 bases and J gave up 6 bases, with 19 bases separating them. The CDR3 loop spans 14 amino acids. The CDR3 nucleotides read TGTGCCAGCACCCGGACAGTTCCCGCCGGCGAGCAGTACTTC. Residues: CASTRTVPAGEQYF.

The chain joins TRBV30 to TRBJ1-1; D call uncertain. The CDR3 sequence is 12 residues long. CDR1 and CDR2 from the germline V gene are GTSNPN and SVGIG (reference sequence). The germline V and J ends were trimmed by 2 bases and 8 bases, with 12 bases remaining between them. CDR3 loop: CAWSRRQVEAFF. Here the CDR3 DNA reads TGTGCCTGGAGTCGCCGACAAGTCGAAGCTTTCTTT.

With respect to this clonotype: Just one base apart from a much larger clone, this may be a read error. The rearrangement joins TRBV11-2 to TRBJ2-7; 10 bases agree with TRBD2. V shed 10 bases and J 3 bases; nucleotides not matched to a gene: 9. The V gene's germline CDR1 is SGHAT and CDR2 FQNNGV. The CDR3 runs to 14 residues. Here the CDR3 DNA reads TGTGCCAACAGGGCTGGACTAGCGGTCTACGAGCAGTACTTC. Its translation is CANRAGLAVYEQYF.